Reported below is one T cell receptor beta chain. Its antigen is unknown. The PCR used 60 Vbeta and 13 Jbeta primers. Generated by immunoSEQ multiplex PCR, the TCRdb table keeps only in-frame clones and is missing some. The data hold more than 110,000 clones, with 70% observed a single time. These data belong to a study of cytomegalovirus exposure and HLA in healthy donors. At the level of the study: Tens of millions of unique TCRs from HLA-typed donors were held in an early release of data.

Germline lookup yields CDR1 SEHNR and CDR2 FQNEAQ (reference sequence). The CDR3 consists of 17 residues. V gave up 2 bases and J gave up 7 bases; unmatched junction bases: 7. Each of the donors was a healthy bone marrow donor. Study observations and caveats: Based on reports, TCR beta sequences accurately predicted HLA-A and HLA-B alleles for most subjects. The Asian-associated ancestry cluster reportedly had fewer N-insertions than the approximately 670-donor mean in a later analysis.

What was sequenced was PBMCs. This rearrangement joins TRBV7-9 to TRBJ2-1; TRBD2 agrees at 14 bases. The TCR originated in a woman aged 55-75 years in good health and CMV-seropositive. For the CDR3, the DNA is TGTGCCAGCAGCTTATGGGGGACTAGCGGGAGTGGTAATGAGCAGTTCTTC. Protein sequence: CASSLWGTSGSGNEQFF.